Shown below are 5 T cell receptor beta chains from a single sample sequenced in a study of T-cell memory formation after mild COVID-19 (dated by TCRdb to about 2021). The library was made by 5' RACE. Sequencing relied on an Illumina NovaSeq 6000. The raw public data were reprocessed by TCRdb itself: fastp quality trimming at Q25, MiXCR clonotype calling, in-frame beta chains only. A single entry per CDR3 protein holds the most common genes and DNA from its merged rows. This sample holds around 530,000 distinct CDR3 sequences; less than 25% were observed only once. The biggest ten clones account for 7% to 9% of the sample. Input material: PBMCs or a T cell subset sorted from them (not recorded which). Receptor source: an adult woman who had mild COVID-19 (a few samples of this study predate the infection). The sample titles of this study are shuffled in the database, so cell type and time point are left out; the donor was told from shared clones.

The rearrangement joins TRBV7-9 to TRBJ1-1; D ambiguous. This CDR3 region has 12 residues. The V end lost 5 bases, the J end lost 11 bases, and 15 bases lay between the germline ends. The germline gives CDR1 SEHNR, CDR2 FQNEAQ (reference sequence). The CDR3 spells CASSPGSLEAFF. CDR3 DNA sequence: TGTGCCAGCAGCCCCGGGTCCCTAGAGGCTTTCTTT.

The V and J genes are TRBV5-1 and TRBJ2-7; D tentatively reads TRBD1 or TRBD2 (6 bases each). Between the trimmed V and J ends, which lost 4 bases and 4 bases, there was a span of 30 bases. The CDR3 covers 19 residues. Germline CDR1 SGHRS, CDR2 YFSETQ. In DNA, the CDR3 is TGCGCCAGCAGCCCGGAGATGGGGGGCCCCGGGTACATAACATACGAGCAGTACTTC. Encoded protein: CASSPEMGGPGYITYEQYF.

This clonotype turned up a few times. This chain uses TRBV7-2 with TRBJ2-7; perhaps TRBD2 as D (6 bases). From germline, CDR1 is SGHTA and CDR2 FQGNSA. The ends were cut back, 3 bases at V and 3 bases at J, with 18 bases in the middle. This CDR3 region has 16 residues. The CDR3 spells CASSFSSRDFRYEQYF. The CDR3 DNA sequence: TGTGCCAGCAGCTTCAGCTCCCGGGACTTCCGCTACGAGCAGTACTTC.

The chain joins TRBV27 to TRBJ2-7; the D call may be TRBD1 or TRBD2 (6 bases each). The CDR3 is 16 residues long. CDR1 and CDR2 (germline): MNHEY, SMNVEV (reference sequence). Trimming left V 5 bases short and J 2 bases short, with 19 bases between. The CDR3 spells CASSREYGGDTYEQYF. CDR3 sequence (DNA): TGTGCCAGCAGTAGAGAGTATGGCGGGGACACCTACGAGCAGTACTTC.

A few counts support this clonotype. This chain links TRBV20-1 with TRBJ2-3; unclear D gene. Per germline, CDR1 DFQATT and CDR2 SNEGSKA (reference sequence). V shed 2 bases and J shed 4 bases, with 16 bases lying between them. There are 15 residues in the CDR3. Here the CDR3 reads CSARKLGSFADTQYF. CDR3 DNA sequence: TGCAGTGCTAGAAAACTTGGTAGTTTCGCAGATACGCAGTATTTT.